Presented here are 27 T cell receptor beta chains from one specimen sequenced in a study of shared clonotypes between healthy human individuals. Some clones are missing from TCRdb's copy, which holds only in-frame ones; the method was immunoSEQ multiplex PCR. Counted here are about 2.3 million clones, more than 85% occurring once; the ten biggest clones make up about 0.39%. Sequencing was carried out using naive CD4+ T cells from PBMCs. Subset described: CD45RA+ positively selected. The receptors were sampled from a man aged 18 to 30 in good health. Some clones in this sample may be carry-over from other donors' samples.

The gene calls are TRBV11-2 and TRBJ2-5, with TRBD2 matching 9 bases. J lost 1 base, V lost 2 bases, and 5 bases had no gene match. The CDR3 is 16 amino acids. Germline CDR1 is SGHAT and CDR2 is FQNNGV. The CDR3 sequence is CASSLKQTSGQETQYF. Written as DNA, the CDR3 is TGTGCCAGCAGCTTAAAGCAGACTAGCGGCCAAGAGACCCAGTACTTC. The variable domain in full, with the rest retrieved from reference TRBV11-2 and TRBJ2-5, is EAGVAQSPRYKIIEKRQSVAFWCNPISGHATLYWYQQILGQGPKLLIQFQNNGVVDDSQLPKDRFSAERLKGVDSTLKIQPAKLEDSAVYLCASSLKQTSGQETQYFGPGTRLLVL.

The V and J genes are TRBV11-3 and TRBJ1-2, with a weak D call TRBD1 (6 bases). There are 16 residues in the CDR3. V lost 1 base and J 0 bases, leaving 12 bases between the germline ends. In germline, CDR1 is SGHNT, CDR2 YENEEA. As DNA, the CDR3 is TGTGCCAGCAGCTTAGCCGGGGGCAAAGCTAACTATGGCTACACCTTC. Amino acids: CASSLAGGKANYGYTF.

This chain joins TRBV19 and TRBJ2-7; D perhaps matches TRBD1 (6 bases). This CDR3 has 15 amino acids. Germline loops: CDR1 LNHDA, CDR2 SQIVND (reference sequence). With 3 bases removed from V and 3 bases from J, the gap between germline ends came to 15 bases. The CDR3 is CASSIEPGVGYEQYF. The CDR3 DNA reads TGTGCCAGTAGTATCGAGCCAGGGGTCGGCTACGAGCAGTACTTC.

J is TRBJ2-5 and V is TRBV5-1, with TRBD2 matching 9 bases. Unmatched junction bases numbered 5, after V lost 4 bases and J lost 4 bases. Germline V gene data show CDR1 as SGHRS and CDR2 as YFSETQ. The CDR3 length is 14 residues. CDR3 nucleotide sequence: TGCGCCAGCAGCGGACTAGCGTACCGAGAGACCCAGTACTTC. It yields the protein CASSGLAYRETQYF.

This chain links TRBV19 with TRBJ1-2, with 7 bases aligning to TRBD1. The CDR3 sequence is 15 residues long. Germline CDR1 is LNHDA and CDR2 is SQIVND (reference sequence). V shed 4 bases, J shed 2 bases, and the junction held 7 bases outside the gene matches. DNA of the CDR3: TGTGCCAGTAGTACCTGGGACAGCCACAACTATGGCTACACCTTC. Its translation: CASSTWDSHNYGYTF.

This clone was counted once. This chain links TRBV9 with TRBJ1-2, with 9 bases identical to TRBD1. The ends lost 3 bases at V and 8 bases at J; junction bases unmatched: 5. Germline lookup yields CDR1 SGDLS and CDR2 YYNGEE. The CDR3 is made up of 13 amino acids. This CDR3 reads CASSARTGAGYTF. The CDR3 region has the DNA TGTGCCAGCAGCGCCCGGACAGGGGCCGGCTACACCTTC.

This chain links TRBV4-2 with TRBJ1-3; D remains ambiguous. The CDR3 is made up of 16 amino acids. V was clipped by 0 bases and J by 0 bases, with 9 bases between them. Germline assignment: CDR1 LGHNA and CDR2 YNFKEQ. CDR3 coding DNA: TGTGCCAGCAGCCAAGATCCAATCCACTCTGGAAACACCATATATTTT. It specifies CASSQDPIHSGNTIYF.

The gene calls are TRBV6-6 and TRBJ2-5; D may be TRBD1 (5 bases). The V gene's germline CDR1 is MNHNY and CDR2 SVGAGI (reference sequence). V dropped 6 bases and J dropped 2 bases, with 13 bases sitting between them. The CDR3 has 14 amino acids. CDR3 protein: CASRPTVMQETQYF. DNA of the CDR3: TGTGCCAGCAGGCCGACAGTAATGCAAGAGACCCAGTACTTC.

This CDR3 reads CASSDITAIMNTEAFF. The CDR3 DNA reads as TGTGCCAGCAGTGATATCACAGCTATCATGAACACTGAAGCTTTCTTT. This rearrangement joins TRBV2 to TRBJ1-1; D gene ambiguous. From germline, CDR1 is SNHLY and CDR2 FYNNEI. V was cut by 3 bases and J by 0 bases, with 14 bases left in between. The CDR3 runs 16 residues.

Only one count was recorded for this clone. V is TRBV2 and J is TRBJ2-1; the D gene is possibly TRBD2 (6 bases). The CDR3 length is 11 residues. Per germline, CDR1 SNHLY and CDR2 FYNNEI. V lost 6 bases to trimming and J lost 15 bases, with 15 bases between them. CDR3 residues: CASRGTVAWFF. The DNA of the CDR3 is TGTGCCAGCAGAGGGACTGTAGCCTGGTTCTTC.

V usage is TRBV7-6 and J usage is TRBJ2-1, with TRBD1 identical over 7 bases. V gave up 5 bases and J gave up 6 bases; unmatched junction bases: 16. CDR3 length: 17 residues. Germline values: CDR1 SGHVS, CDR2 FNYEAQ. Here the CDR3 DNA reads TGTGCCAGCAGCCGCCCACGGGGACAGCCGTCCGGCAATGAGCAGTTCTTC. This encodes CASSRPRGQPSGNEQFF.

This chain connects TRBV28 to TRBJ1-5, with TRBD1 matching 10 bases. The CDR3 has 16 residues. Per the germline V gene, CDR1 is MDHEN and CDR2 is SYDVKM. Trimming cost V 7 bases and J 6 bases; bases outside gene matches: 12. The CDR3: CASTSTDRGKAQPQHF. CDR3 nucleotide sequence: TGTGCCAGCACCTCAACGGACAGGGGGAAGGCTCAGCCCCAGCATTTT.

This chain links TRBV29-1 with TRBJ2-7, with no clear D. Germline CDR1 is SQVTM and CDR2 is ANQGSEA. V lost 4 bases to trimming and J lost 2 bases, with 15 bases between them. This CDR3 has 14 residues. The CDR3 sequence is CSVAYRFKAYEQYF. The CDR3 region has the DNA TGCAGCGTTGCTTATCGGTTTAAGGCCTACGAGCAGTACTTC.

A single count supports this clone. V usage is TRBV5-8 and J usage is TRBJ2-1; 11 nucleotides agree with TRBD2. J was trimmed by 3 bases and V by 4 bases; bases with no gene match: 6. Germline V gene sequence: CDR1 SGHTS, CDR2 YDEGEE. This CDR3 region has 16 residues. The CDR3 region is CASSPTLAGGYNEQFF. The CDR3 DNA reads as TGTGCCAGCAGCCCCACCCTAGCGGGAGGCTACAATGAGCAGTTCTTC.

This CDR3 is CASSPFLGNSQNTEAFF. CDR3 nucleotide sequence: TGTGCCAGCTCACCCTTTTTGGGAAACTCCCAGAACACTGAAGCTTTCTTT. J is TRBJ1-1 and V is TRBV18; D remains ambiguous. This CDR3 contains 17 residues. V shed 3 bases and J shed 1 base, with 18 bases lying between them. CDR1 is KGHSH, CDR2 LQKENI, per germline.

V usage is TRBV27 and J usage is TRBJ1-5, with a possible D match to TRBD1 (5 bases). The CDR3 has 15 amino acids. With 2 bases removed from V and 2 bases from J, the gap between germline ends came to 10 bases. Germline assignment: CDR1 MNHEY and CDR2 SMNVEV (reference sequence). CDR3 protein: CASSLGGTRNQPQHF. CDR3 nucleotides: TGTGCCAGCAGTTTAGGAGGGACTCGCAATCAGCCCCAGCATTTT.

The chain combines TRBV5-4 with TRBJ2-5; 7 bases are shared with TRBD2. In germline, CDR1 is SGHNT, CDR2 YYREEE (reference sequence). This CDR3 has 15 amino acids. V shed 0 bases and J 5 bases; nucleotides not matched to a gene: 7. CDR3 loop: CASSLVRGRGETQYF. CDR3 coding DNA: TGTGCCAGCAGCTTGGTCCGTGGGCGGGGGGAGACCCAGTACTTC.

The chain carries TRBV7-8 and TRBJ1-6; no definite D call. V was pared by 5 bases and J by 9 bases, with 8 bases between. This CDR3 region has 12 residues. Germline CDR1 is SGHVS and CDR2 is FQNEAQ. CDR3 residues: CASSQTPSPLHF. The DNA of the CDR3 is TGTGCCAGCAGCCAGACCCCTTCACCCCTCCACTTT.

This clone was picked up one time. V usage is TRBV28 and J usage is TRBJ1-2; TRBD1 matches 11 bases. The V gene's germline CDR1 is MDHEN and CDR2 SYDVKM. V dropped 5 bases and J dropped 8; count of bases not matched to a gene: 19. CDR3 length equals 18 residues. CDR3 DNA: TGTGCCAGCAGTCCGGGCGGTGGGACAGGGGGTCTGGTCCGAGGCTACACCTTC. Translated, it gives CASSPGGGTGGLVRGYTF.

Worth noting for this clone: The sample has other DNA sequences that encode this CDR3 too. CDR3 sequence (DNA): TGTGCCATCAGTGAGTCGGGGGACGGCTACACCTTC. It yields the protein CAISESGDGYTF. V usage is TRBV10-3 and J usage is TRBJ1-2; the D gene is possibly TRBD1 (5 bases). CDR1 is ENHRY, CDR2 SYGVKD, per germline. The CDR3 totals 12 residues. V lost 0 bases to trimming and J lost 8 bases, with 7 bases between them.

The chain couples TRBV19 to TRBJ2-2; D is possibly TRBD1 (5 bases). The CDR3 has 16 amino acids. CDR1 is LNHDA, CDR2 SQIVND, per germline (reference sequence). V gave up 5 bases and J gave up 2 bases, with 15 bases separating them. The CDR3 DNA reads as TGTGCCAGTAGTGCCCTGGGAAGGGGAAACACCGGGGAGCTGTTTTTT. Protein sequence: CASSALGRGNTGELFF. Supplemented by reference TRBV19 and TRBJ2-2, the full variable domain reads DGGITQSPKYLFRKEGQNVTLSCEQNLNHDAMYWYRQDPGQGLRLIYYSQIVNDFQKGDIAEGYSVSREKKESFPLTVTSAQKNPTAFYLCASSALGRGNTGELFFGEGSRLTVL.

This chain links TRBV5-8 with TRBJ1-5, with D perhaps TRBD1 (6 bases). This CDR3 is 15 amino acids long. Trimming left V 4 bases short and J 8 bases short, with 19 bases between. The germline V gene has CDR1 SGHTS and CDR2 YDEGEE. CDR3 region: CASSRGGGEVEPQHF. The CDR3 nucleotides read TGTGCCAGCAGCCGAGGGGGAGGGGAGGTTGAGCCCCAGCATTTT.

This clone was counted only a few times. The chain employs TRBV30 and TRBJ1-2; D might be TRBD1 (5 bases). V lost 8 bases to trimming and J lost 8 bases, with 12 bases between them. The CDR3 runs 10 residues. In germline, CDR1 is GTSNPN, CDR2 SVGIG (reference sequence). The chain's CDR3 is CAGRGDGYTF. The CDR3 DNA reads as TGTGCCGGCCGGGGGGACGGCTACACCTTC.

This chain connects TRBV5-3 to TRBJ2-2, with 7 nucleotides matching TRBD1. TRBV5-3 carries the ORF label, with uncertain function. CDR3 length equals 15 residues. Germline trimming cut 3 bases from V and 3 bases from J; bases unmatched to any gene: 5. The CDR3 is CARSWHTGDTGELFF. CDR3 DNA sequence: TGTGCCAGAAGCTGGCATACAGGGGACACCGGGGAGCTGTTTTTT.

The V gene is TRBV5-1, the J gene TRBJ2-1; D might be TRBD2 (6 bases). V lost 3 bases, J lost 3 bases, and 10 bases lay in between. Germline V gene sequence: CDR1 SGHRS, CDR2 YFSETQ. CDR3 length: 14 residues. The CDR3, as DNA: TGCGCCAGCAGCTCGGGCGGGGACTACAATGAGCAGTTCTTC. It translates to CASSSGGDYNEQFF.

This rearrangement joins TRBV9 to TRBJ2-7; 13 bases map to TRBD2. V lost 4 bases and J lost 2; bases outside the gene matches: 6. The CDR3 runs to 16 residues. In germline, CDR1 is SGDLS, CDR2 YYNGEE. The CDR3 region has the DNA TGTGCCAGCAGCCACCCCGGACTAGCGGGGGCCTACGAGCAGTACTTC. It is translated as CASSHPGLAGAYEQYF.

The rearrangement joins TRBV2 to TRBJ2-5; D might be TRBD1 or TRBD2, each matching 5 bases. Trimming cost V 6 bases and J 6 bases, with 20 bases left between them. The CDR3 spans 15 residues. In germline, CDR1 is SNHLY, CDR2 FYNNEI. The CDR3, as DNA: TGTGCCAGCAGGCTGACGGTCACAGGCGGGCAGACCCAGTACTTC. It is translated as CASRLTVTGGQTQYF.